This T cell receptor beta chain was profiled in a study of blood T cells in healthy people across ages. Study-wide results and limits: When set beside aged donors, long-lived donors presented more naive CD4+ cells and higher diversity.

As to this clonotype: Its antigen is unknown.

Each donor's blood draw was ten milliliters of peripheral blood. The CDR3 contains 14 residues. Looked up from germline, CDR1 is MNHEY and CDR2 is SVGAGI. V was trimmed by 6 bases and J by 6 bases, leaving 17 bases between them. Next came a second PCR, run for about 7 to 11 cycles, which used a sample-barcoded 5' primer along with a J-beta primer mix. At least 3 million CDR3-containing paired-end reads were obtained per sample. TCRdb ran MiXCR on the 5' RACE reads and lists one entry per CDR3 protein. The sample shows about 770,000 distinct CDR3 sequences, about 42% of them seen only once. The receptor's source is a man in his 60s in good health. The chain is built from TRBV6-5 and TRBJ1-1, with TRBD1 as a possible D gene (5 bases). The sequencing input was blood. This CDR3 reads CASSRLPRGPEAFF. CDR3 sequence (DNA): TGTGCCAGCAGCCGCCTCCCAAGGGGCCCTGAAGCTTTCTTT.